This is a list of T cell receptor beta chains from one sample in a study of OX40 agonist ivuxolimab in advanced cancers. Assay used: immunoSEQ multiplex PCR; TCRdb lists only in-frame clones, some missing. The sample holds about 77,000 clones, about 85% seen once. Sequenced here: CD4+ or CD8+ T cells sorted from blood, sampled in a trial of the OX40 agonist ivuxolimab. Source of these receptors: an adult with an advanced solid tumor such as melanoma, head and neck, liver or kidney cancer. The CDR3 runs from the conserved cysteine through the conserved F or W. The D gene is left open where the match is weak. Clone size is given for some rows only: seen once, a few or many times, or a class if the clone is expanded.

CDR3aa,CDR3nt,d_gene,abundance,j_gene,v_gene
CASSSATGNHEQYF,TGTGCCAGCAGTTCAGCGACAGGGAATCACGAGCAGTACTTC,TRBD1,.,TRBJ2-7,TRBV28
CASSRNLAGDYEQYF,TGCGCCAGCAGCCGTAATCTAGCGGGGGATTACGAGCAGTACTTC,TRBD2,.,TRBJ2-7,TRBV4-1
CASSIVGNRDDTEAFF,TGTGCCAGTAGTATCGTAGGGAACAGGGATGACACTGAAGCTTTCTTT,.,.,TRBJ1-1,TRBV19
CASSPTGLYGYTF,TGTGCCAGCAGCCCCACGGGACTTTACGGCTACACCTTC,.,.,TRBJ1-2,TRBV7-9
CASSSGRNTEAFF,TGTGCCAGCAGCTCCGGACGGAACACTGAAGCTTTCTTT,.,.,TRBJ1-1,TRBV7-3
CAWRARGGGTGELFF,TGTGCCTGGAGGGCCAGGGGAGGCGGCACCGGGGAGCTGTTTTTT,.,once,TRBJ2-2,TRBV30
CASSLATTSLTYNEQFF,TGTGCCAGCAGCTTGGCTACTACCTCCCTAACCTACAATGAGCAGTTCTTC,.,.,TRBJ2-1,TRBV5-6
CASSLSSTSGFDEQFF,TGTGCCAGCAGCTTAAGTTCGACTAGCGGCTTTGATGAGCAGTTCTTC,TRBD2,.,TRBJ2-1,TRBV7-3
CASSHPGYNYGYTF,TGTGCCAGTAGCCACCCCGGCTACAACTATGGCTACACCTTC,.,.,TRBJ1-2,TRBV19
CASSPLDGDSGNTIYF,TGTGCCAGTAGTCCTCTGGACGGAGACTCTGGAAACACCATATATTTT,.,.,TRBJ1-3,TRBV19
CASSHASGRGNSPLHF,TGTGCCAGCAGCCATGCCTCGGGACGGGGGAATTCACCCCTCCACTTT,.,once,TRBJ1-6,TRBV4-2
CASVPGSGNQPQHF,TGTGCCAGCGTTCCGGGGAGTGGCAATCAGCCCCAGCATTTT,.,.,TRBJ1-5,TRBV6-1
CASSVDRQLTDTQYF,TGTGCCAGCAGCGTCGACAGACAACTCACAGATACGCAGTATTTT,.,.,TRBJ2-3,TRBV9
CASSPDRDRDYEQYF,TGTGCCAGCAGCCCAGATCGGGACAGGGACTACGAGCAGTACTTC,TRBD1,.,TRBJ2-7,TRBV7-2
CASSLDGGAYYEQYF,TGTGCCAGCAGCTTAGACGGCGGGGCGTACTACGAGCAGTACTTC,.,once,TRBJ2-7,TRBV7-2
CAWREDTDNQPQHF,TGTGCCTGGAGAGAGGACACCGACAATCAGCCCCAGCATTTT,.,.,TRBJ1-5,TRBV30
CASSELGQGGGQPQHF,TGTGCCAGCAGTGAACTGGGCCAGGGGGGAGGTCAGCCCCAGCATTTT,TRBD1,.,TRBJ1-5,TRBV2
CASSPRQINTGELFF,TGTGCCAGCAGCCCGCGACAGATTAACACCGGGGAGCTGTTTTTT,.,.,TRBJ2-2,TRBV7-2
CASWTRGSYNSPLHF,TGTGCCAGCTGGACTAGGGGCTCCTATAATTCACCCCTCCACTTT,.,.,TRBJ1-6,TRBV28
CASSPGQGSQETQYF,TGTGCCAGCAGCCCCGGACAGGGGTCCCAAGAGACCCAGTACTTC,TRBD1,.,TRBJ2-5,TRBV11-2
CASSPGFNQPQHF,TGTGCCAGCAGCCCAGGTTTCAATCAGCCCCAGCATTTT,.,once,TRBJ1-5,TRBV5-6
CASSTGLAGSSSYNEQFF,TGTGCCAGCAGCACGGGACTAGCGGGGTCCTCCTCCTACAATGAGCAGTTCTTC,TRBD2,.,TRBJ2-1,TRBV7-2
CASGSDSNQPQHF,TGTGCCAGCGGGAGCGATAGCAATCAGCCCCAGCATTTT,.,.,TRBJ1-5,TRBV18
CASSSNNEQFF,TGTGCCAGCAGCTCGAACAATGAGCAGTTCTTC,.,.,TRBJ2-1,TRBV5-4
CASSVAFGANTGELFF,TGTGCCAGCAGCGTAGCTTTTGGGGCGAACACCGGGGAGCTGTTTTTT,.,.,TRBJ2-2,TRBV9
CASRQGAQGYTF,TGTGCCAGCAGGCAGGGGGCTCAGGGCTACACCTTC,TRBD1,once,TRBJ1-2,TRBV6-5
CASSPPGQLTPGYTF,TGTGCCAGCAGCCCACCGGGACAACTAACTCCTGGCTACACCTTC,.,.,TRBJ1-2,TRBV5-6
CASSYSGGRHQPQHF,TGTGCCAGCAGTTACTCGGGGGGCCGTCATCAGCCCCAGCATTTT,.,.,TRBJ1-5,TRBV6-5
CASSRARQETQYF,TGTGCCAGCAGCCGGGCTCGCCAAGAGACCCAGTACTTC,.,.,TRBJ2-5,TRBV7-6
CASSPSTGPNQPQHF,TGTGCCAGTAGTCCCTCGACAGGGCCGAATCAGCCCCAGCATTTT,TRBD1,few,TRBJ1-5,TRBV19
CASSSADRGVYGYTF,TGCGCCAGCAGCTCAGCGGACAGGGGCGTCTATGGCTACACCTTC,TRBD1,.,TRBJ1-2,TRBV5-1
CAITNSLYNSPLHF,TGTGCCATCACTAACAGCCTCTATAATTCACCCCTCCACTTT,.,.,TRBJ1-6,TRBV10-3
CASSQDGQGYGYTF,TGCGCCAGCAGCCAAGACGGACAGGGCTATGGCTACACCTTC,TRBD1,.,TRBJ1-2,TRBV5-4
CASGLEELTQYF,TGTGCTAGTGGTTTGGAAGAACTCACGCAGTATTTT,.,.,TRBJ2-3,TRBV12-5
CASSPGTGMNTEAFF,TGTGCCAGCTCACCGGGGACAGGGATGAACACTGAAGCTTTCTTT,TRBD1,.,TRBJ1-1,TRBV18
CASSPPADRHEQFF,TGTGCCAGCTCACCACCAGCCGACCGCCATGAGCAGTTCTTC,.,.,TRBJ2-1,TRBV18
CASSLNRAAEAFF,TGTGCCAGCAGCTTAAACAGGGCCGCTGAAGCTTTCTTT,.,.,TRBJ1-1,TRBV7-9
CAISDRVNYGYTF,TGTGCCATCAGCGACAGGGTTAACTATGGCTACACCTTC,TRBD1,.,TRBJ1-2,TRBV10-3
CAISVMNTEAFF,TGTGCCATCAGTGTCATGAACACTGAAGCTTTCTTT,.,.,TRBJ1-1,TRBV10-3
CASSFRRGASGETQYF,TGTGCCAGCAGTTTTCGGCGGGGTGCTAGCGGGGAGACCCAGTACTTC,TRBD2,.,TRBJ2-5,TRBV6-5
CASSPMGTSSYEQYF,TGTGCCAGCAGCCCCATGGGGACTAGCTCCTACGAGCAGTACTTC,TRBD2,.,TRBJ2-7,TRBV11-1